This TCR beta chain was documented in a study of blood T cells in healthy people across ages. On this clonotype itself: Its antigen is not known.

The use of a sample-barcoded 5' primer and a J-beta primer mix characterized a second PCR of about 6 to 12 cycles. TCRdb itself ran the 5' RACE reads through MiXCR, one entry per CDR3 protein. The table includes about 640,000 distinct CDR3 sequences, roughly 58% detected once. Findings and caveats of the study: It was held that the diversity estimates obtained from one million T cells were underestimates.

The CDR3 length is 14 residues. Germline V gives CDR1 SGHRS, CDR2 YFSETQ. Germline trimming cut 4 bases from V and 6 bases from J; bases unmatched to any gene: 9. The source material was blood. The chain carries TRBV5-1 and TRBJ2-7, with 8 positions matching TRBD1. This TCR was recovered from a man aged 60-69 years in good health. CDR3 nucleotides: TGCGCCAGCAGCGTGGGGGGACAGGCCCTCGAGCAGTACTTC. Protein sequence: CASSVGGQALEQYF.